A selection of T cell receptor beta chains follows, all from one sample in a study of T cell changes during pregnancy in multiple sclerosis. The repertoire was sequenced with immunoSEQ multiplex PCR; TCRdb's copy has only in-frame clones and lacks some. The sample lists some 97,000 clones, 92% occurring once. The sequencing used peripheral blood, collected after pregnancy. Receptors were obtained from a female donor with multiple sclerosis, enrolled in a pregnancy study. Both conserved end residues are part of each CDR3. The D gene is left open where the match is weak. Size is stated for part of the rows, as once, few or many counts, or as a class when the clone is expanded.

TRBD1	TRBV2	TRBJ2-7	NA	TGTGCCAGAGGTGGACAGGGGATCAGCTCCTACGAGCAGTACTTC	CARGGQGISSYEQYF
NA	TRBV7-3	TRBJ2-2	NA	TGTGCCAGCAGCCCCTGGGCAGGAACCGGGGAGCTGTTTTTT	CASSPWAGTGELFF
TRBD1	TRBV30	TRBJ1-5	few	TGTGCCTGGGGGACAGGTTCCCTTCAGCCCCAGCATTTT	CAWGTGSLQPQHF
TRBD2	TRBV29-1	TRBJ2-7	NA	TGCAGCGCCCTGGTCATCCTAGCGGTTACCTACGAGCAGTACTTC	CSALVILAVTYEQYF
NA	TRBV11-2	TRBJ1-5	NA	TGTGCCAGCAGCTTGTCACAGGGACAGCCCCAGCATTTT	CASSLSQGQPQHF
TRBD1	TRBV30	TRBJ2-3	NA	TGTGCCTGGAGTGGGACAGGGAAGGCAGATACGCAGTATTTT	CAWSGTGKADTQYF
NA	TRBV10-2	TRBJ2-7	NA	TGCGCCAGCAGGGGCTCGAGCGTGGGACACTACGAGCAGTACTTC	CASRGSSVGHYEQYF
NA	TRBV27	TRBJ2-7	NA	TGTGCCAGCAGTTCAACCCTGAGCTCCTACGAGCAGTACTTC	CASSSTLSSYEQYF
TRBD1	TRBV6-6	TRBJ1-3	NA	TGTGCCAGCACCCGGGACAGGGCGAACTCTGGAAACACCATATATTTT	CASTRDRANSGNTIYF
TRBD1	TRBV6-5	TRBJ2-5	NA	TGTGCCAGCAGTAATGCCGGGACAGTACAAGAGACCCAGTACTTC	CASSNAGTVQETQYF
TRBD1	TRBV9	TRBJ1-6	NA	TGTGCCAGCAGCGCAGACAGGGGAAGGTCACCCCTCCACTTT	CASSADRGRSPLHF
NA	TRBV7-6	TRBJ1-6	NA	TGTGCCAGCAGCCCCGACTACTCTAATAATTCACCCCTCCACTTT	CASSPDYSNNSPLHF